This T cell receptor beta chain was captured by sequencing in a study of cytomegalovirus exposure and HLA in healthy donors. General study points: Follow-up analysis seemed to connect common viral pathogens with several of the most significant clusters identified.

PCR amplification relied on 60 Vbeta primers (plus 13 Jbeta primers). Assay: immunoSEQ multiplex PCR; the TCRdb copy retains only in-frame clones and omits some. The sample holds tens of thousands of clones, approximately 70% seen once. This clone was counted once. What it binds is not known. This CDR3 is 13 amino acids long. V lost 2 bases, J lost 10 bases, and 10 bases stayed unmatched. The germline V gene encodes CDR1 SQVTM and CDR2 ANQGSEA. Sequenced material: PBMCs. The gene calls are TRBV29-1 and TRBJ2-7, with 8 bases identical to TRBD1. The receptor was isolated from a male donor in good health and CMV-seropositive. The CDR3 DNA is TGCAGCGTTGAAAGAGGTCAGGGGGCGCGCCAGTACTTC. Translated, it gives CSVERGQGARQYF.